The entry below describes one T cell receptor beta chain. TCRdb re-derived calls from the RACE reads in MiXCR, one entry per CDR3 protein. This table has roughly 250,000 distinct CDR3 sequences, roughly 8.9% appearing once. These data come from a study of human T cells and chemical hapten exposure. Overall study context: Upper-back patch tests with 0.01% DPC were read at 6 days.

Time point meaning: pre-sensitization, week 0. Treatment indicated: therapeutic diphenylcyclopropenone sensitization with weekly scalp DPC. This CDR3 contains 16 residues. The V gene's germline CDR1 is MDHEN and CDR2 SYDVKM. J was trimmed by 7 bases and V by 6 bases; bases with no gene match: 9. Sequencing was performed on whole blood, taken in connection with sensitization to the hapten diphenylcyclopropenone (DPC). This TCR derives from a woman in her forties with alopecia areata. Some clones in this sample may be carry-over from other donors' samples. The genes are TRBV28 and TRBJ2-7, with 16 nucleotides matching TRBD2. The CDR3 spells CASRPGLAGGLMEQYF. For the CDR3, the DNA is TGTGCCAGCAGACCGGGACTAGCGGGGGGGTTGATGGAGCAGTACTTC.